The 30 T cell receptor beta chains reported below all come from one sample, sequenced in a study of shared T cell receptors in the human thymus. The protocol was immunoSEQ multiplex PCR, while the TCRdb copy is restricted to in-frame clones and leaves out a portion. The repertoire has hundreds of thousands of clones, 80% to 90% of them found once; the top ten carry 0.008% to 0.011%. These data are also associated with another study on human thymus T cells.

Material: thymocytes. The receptors derive from a girl less than two years old with a congenital heart defect.

The chain carries TRBV4-1 and TRBJ1-2, with 7 bases lining up with TRBD1. In germline, CDR1 is MGHRA, CDR2 YSYEKL. The CDR3 has 17 residues. V was clipped by 3 bases and J by 8 bases; unmatched bases: 18. The CDR3 reads CASSQADRAPGAAGYTF. The CDR3 coding sequence is TGCGCCAGCAGCCAGGCAGACAGGGCCCCAGGGGCGGCAGGCTACACCTTC.

This rearrangement joins TRBV11-2 to TRBJ2-7, with 7 bases aligning to TRBD1. The V segment lost 0 bases and the J segment 2 bases; nucleotides outside the gene matches: 10. This CDR3 has 17 residues. CDR1 and CDR2 (germline): SGHAT, FQNNGV. The CDR3 is CASSLDLTGNETYEQYF. CDR3 DNA sequence: TGTGCCAGCAGCTTAGACCTGACAGGGAATGAGACCTACGAGCAGTACTTC.

The genes are TRBV7-2 and TRBJ2-3, with D possibly matching TRBD2 (5 bases). The V end was cut by 5 bases, the J end by 10 bases, with 13 bases between. The germline gives CDR1 SGHTA, CDR2 FQGNSA. The CDR3 has 12 residues. The CDR3 bases are TGTGCCAGCAGCCCGCGGTGGGGAGCGCAGTATTTT. Translated: CASSPRWGAQYF.

V usage is TRBV29-1 and J usage is TRBJ2-3; 7 bases fit TRBD1. The J segment lost 0 bases and the V segment lost 7 bases, leaving 4 bases of the junction unmatched. Per the germline V gene, CDR1 is SQVTM and CDR2 is ANQGSEA. The CDR3 loop spans 13 amino acids. Written as DNA, the CDR3 is TGCAGCGCGGACAGGTTTAGCACAGATACGCAGTATTTT. Residues: CSADRFSTDTQYF.

V usage is TRBV20-1 and J usage is TRBJ1-1; D unclear. The ends were cut back, 1 base at V and 10 bases at J, with 10 bases in the middle. This CDR3 region has 11 residues. Germline-derived CDR1 and CDR2 are DFQATT and SNEGSKA (reference sequence). CDR3 loop: CSARGGSGAFF. DNA of the CDR3: TGCAGTGCTAGAGGAGGTTCGGGAGCTTTCTTT.

The rearrangement joins TRBV7-8 to TRBJ1-1, with D maybe TRBD1 (5 bases). The germline gives CDR1 SGHVS, CDR2 FQNEAQ. The CDR3 totals 13 residues. V was clipped by 1 base and J by 9 bases, with 12 bases between them. This CDR3 is CASSLGRVGKAFF. The DNA of the CDR3 is TGTGCCAGCAGCTTAGGCAGGGTGGGAAAAGCTTTCTTT.

This chain uses TRBV14 with TRBJ1-6; D is undetermined. The V gene lost 0 bases and the J gene lost 0 bases, with 27 bases spanning the gap. This CDR3 contains 23 residues. The germline gives CDR1 SGHDN, CDR2 FVKESK. DNA of the CDR3: TGTGCCAGCAGCCAAGAGGCTGTCACGGGATCTATGATAGGAAGCTCCTATAATTCACCCCTCCACTTT. Translation gives CASSQEAVTGSMIGSSYNSPLHF.

The chain recombines TRBV4-1 with TRBJ1-2, with unresolved D. The CDR3 runs 14 residues. V lost 0 bases and J lost 5, with 10 bases in between. Germline values: CDR1 MGHRA, CDR2 YSYEKL. This CDR3 reads CASSQELRGYGYTF. The CDR3 region has the DNA TGCGCCAGCAGCCAAGAACTGAGAGGTTATGGCTACACCTTC.

This chain links TRBV6-6 with TRBJ1-1; D is perhaps TRBD1 (5 bases). The CDR3 spans 15 residues. Trimming took off 2 bases at V and 4 bases at J, with 14 bases between the two ends. Germline V gene data show CDR1 as MNHNY and CDR2 as SVGAGI (reference sequence). The CDR3, as DNA: TGTGCCAGCAGTTACCCAATGGGGGGGTCCACTGAAGCTTTCTTT. It codes for CASSYPMGGSTEAFF.

V gene TRBV7-2 combines with J gene TRBJ2-7; 10 nucleotides align to TRBD2. CDR1 is SGHTA, CDR2 FQGNSA, per germline. CDR3 length: 16 residues. V was clipped by 5 bases and J by 2 bases; unmatched bases: 9. The CDR3 DNA follows: TGTGCCAGCAGCCCCTATCTAGCGGGGGTGACCTACGAGCAGTACTTC. Protein: CASSPYLAGVTYEQYF.

This clone has just one count. The V call is TRBV7-9, the J call TRBJ2-7, with 7 bases aligning to TRBD1. This CDR3 is 15 amino acids long. Losses at the gene ends were 2 bases for V and 2 bases for J; bases not matched to a gene: 6. The germline V gene has CDR1 SEHNR and CDR2 FQNEAQ (reference sequence). CDR3 amino acids: CASSLTDRETYEQYF. For the CDR3, the DNA is TGTGCCAGCAGCTTAACCGACAGGGAAACCTACGAGCAGTACTTC.

The chain carries TRBV4-3 and TRBJ1-1, with no clear D. This CDR3 region has 13 residues. V was cut by 3 bases and J by 4 bases, with 9 bases left in between. Germline V lookup: CDR1 LGHNA, CDR2 YSLEER. The CDR3 DNA follows: TGCGCCAGCAGCCACGGCGGAATCACTGAAGCTTTCTTT. Protein: CASSHGGITEAFF.

V gene TRBV4-1 combines with J gene TRBJ2-3, with 11 bases identical to TRBD2. Germline lookup yields CDR1 MGHRA and CDR2 YSYEKL. Trimming took 1 base from V and 4 from J; bases not matched to a gene: 13. The length of the CDR3 is 19 residues. CDR3 in DNA: TGCGCCAGCAGCCAAGTGCTAGCGGGGGGACCCGAAGGGTCAGATACGCAGTATTTT. Translating gives CASSQVLAGGPEGSDTQYF.

This clone was observed once. This sequence joins TRBV29-1 and TRBJ2-1; TRBD2 is a possible D gene (5 bases). V was trimmed by 7 bases and J by 2 bases, leaving 18 bases between them. This CDR3 region has 15 residues. Germline V gene data show CDR1 as SQVTM and CDR2 as ANQGSEA. The CDR3 protein is CSASGGTRPYNEQFF. Written as DNA, the CDR3 is TGCAGCGCCTCCGGAGGAACTAGACCCTACAATGAGCAGTTCTTC.

The chain has TRBV2 and TRBJ1-2, with D possibly TRBD1 on 5 matching bases. Germline values: CDR1 SNHLY, CDR2 FYNNEI. Trimming took off 8 bases at V and 4 bases at J, with 17 bases between the two ends. This CDR3 is built from 14 residues. The chain's CDR3 is CASLDKEVFYGYTF. The CDR3 region has the DNA TGTGCCAGCCTGGACAAAGAGGTCTTCTATGGCTACACCTTC.

V usage is TRBV5-1 and J usage is TRBJ1-1; a weak D match, TRBD1 (5 bases). There are 14 residues in the CDR3. Trimming removed 0 bases at V and 1 base at J, with 7 bases between. Looked up from germline, CDR1 is SGHRS and CDR2 is YFSETQ. CDR3 residues: CASSLGQQNTEAFF. CDR3 nucleotide sequence: TGCGCCAGCAGCTTGGGACAGCAGAACACTGAAGCTTTCTTT.

This clone was seen only once. Other DNA sequences of this sample code for an identical CDR3. The rearrangement uses TRBV14 and TRBJ1-4, with 9 bases matching TRBD1. V trimming: 0 bases; J trimming: 5 bases; junction bases outside the gene matches: 4. CDR3 length: 16 residues. Per germline, CDR1 SGHDN and CDR2 FVKESK. The CDR3 loop reads CASSQDRGQGNEKLFF. In DNA form, the CDR3 reads TGTGCCAGCAGCCAAGACCGAGGACAGGGGAATGAAAAACTGTTTTTT.

This clone was seen a few times. This sequence joins TRBV6-4 and TRBJ2-3, with 9 bases fitting TRBD2. Germline V lookup: CDR1 MRHNA, CDR2 SNTAGT. Trimming removed 1 base from V and 3 bases from J; junction bases left unmatched: 8. This CDR3 is 17 amino acids long. CDR3 region: CASSDYYSGGKTDTQYF. The CDR3 bases are TGTGCCAGCAGTGACTACTATAGCGGGGGAAAGACAGATACGCAGTATTTT.

This chain links TRBV25-1 with TRBJ2-6; D is possibly TRBD1 (5 bases). Trimming cost V 3 bases and J 0 bases, with 12 bases left between them. The CDR3 runs to 17 residues. Germline-derived CDR1 and CDR2 are MGHDK and SYGVNS. The CDR3 here is CASSDNRLSSGANVLTF. In nucleotides, the CDR3 is TGTGCCAGCAGTGATAACAGGTTGAGCTCTGGGGCCAACGTCCTGACTTTC. Using reference TRBV25-1 and TRBJ2-6 for the parts outside the CDR3, the full variable domain is EADIYQTPRYLVIGTGKKITLECSQTMGHDKMYWYQQDPGMELHLIHYSYGVNSTEKGDLSSESTVSRIRTEHFPLTLESARPSHTSQYLCASSDNRLSSGANVLTFGAGSRLTVL.

This chain joins TRBV29-1 and TRBJ2-2, with D unresolved. The germline V gene has CDR1 SQVTM and CDR2 ANQGSEA. The CDR3 is made up of 13 amino acids. Trimming stripped 2 bases from V and 1 base from J, with 5 bases between. The CDR3 DNA reads as TGCAGCGTTGAATTCGTGAACACCGGGGAGCTGTTTTTT. Encoded protein: CSVEFVNTGELFF.

CDR3 region: CASSPGLGGIYNSPLHF. CDR3 coding DNA: TGCGCCAGCAGCCCTGGGTTAGGGGGTATTTATAATTCACCCCTCCACTTT. The V and J genes are TRBV4-1 and TRBJ1-6; a weak D match, TRBD1 (6 bases). The CDR3 runs 17 residues. Between the trimmed V and J ends, which lost 4 bases and 4 bases, there was a span of 17 bases. In germline, CDR1 is MGHRA, CDR2 YSYEKL.

This rearrangement joins TRBV25-1 to TRBJ1-1; the match to TRBD1 covers 7 bases. The CDR3 sequence is 12 residues long. Unmatched junction bases numbered 7, after V lost 5 bases and J lost 10 bases. Looked up from germline, CDR1 is MGHDK and CDR2 is SYGVNS. The CDR3 here is CASSFQGERAFF. The DNA of the CDR3 is TGTGCCAGCAGTTTTCAGGGGGAACGAGCTTTCTTT.

A note on this clone: The junction departs from the called germline gene at one end, perhaps through a read error. The genes are TRBV7-7 and TRBJ2-7, with 7 bases matching TRBD1. This CDR3 has 18 amino acids. Germline V CDR1 and CDR2: SSHAT, FNYEAQ (reference sequence). This CDR3 reads CASSPHAVRDRERGEQYF. CDR3 in DNA: TGTGCTAGCAGCCCGCACGCCGTTAGGGACAGAGAACGCGGCGAGCAGTACTTC.

The chain is built from TRBV7-2 and TRBJ1-4; D call uncertain. Germline CDR1 reads SGHTA; CDR2 reads FQGNSA. V was pared by 6 bases and J by 8 bases, with 13 bases between. The length of the CDR3 is 13 residues. The CDR3: CASRPLNSEKLFF. CDR3 nucleotide sequence: TGTGCCAGCAGACCTCTAAATTCGGAAAAACTGTTTTTT.

The chain has TRBV5-1 and TRBJ2-5, with D tentatively TRBD1 (6 bases). Germline V gives CDR1 SGHRS, CDR2 YFSETQ. V was pared by 4 bases and J by 2 bases, with 30 bases between. The CDR3 is 20 amino acids. CDR3 in amino acids: CASSQTTSQGPHSSQETQYF. CDR3 bases: TGCGCCAGCAGCCAAACAACATCCCAGGGGCCTCATTCATCTCAAGAGACCCAGTACTTC. The whole variable domain, remainder taken from reference TRBV5-1 and TRBJ2-5, is KAGVTQTPRYLIKTRGQQVTLSCSPISGHRSVSWYQQTPGQGLQFLFEYFSETQRNKGNFPGRFSGRQFSNSRSEMNVSTLELGDSALYLCASSQTTSQGPHSSQETQYFGPGTRLLVL.

The CDR3, as DNA: TGTGCCAGCAGTCCCGGGGATCGCCAGCCCCAGCATTTT. Residues: CASSPGDRQPQHF. This chain links TRBV27 with TRBJ1-5, with D hard to call. This CDR3 region has 13 residues. V was cut by 5 bases and J by 7 bases, with 12 bases left in between. Germline CDR1 MNHEY, CDR2 SMNVEV (reference sequence).

V gene TRBV4-1 combines with J gene TRBJ1-3; D gene unclear. Germline values: CDR1 MGHRA, CDR2 YSYEKL. The CDR3 sequence is 15 residues long. V was clipped by 4 bases and J by 0 bases, with 10 bases between them. Written as DNA, the CDR3 is TGCGCCAGCAGCCGGAACGGGAACTCTGGAAACACCATATATTTT. As protein: CASSRNGNSGNTIYF.

The rearrangement uses TRBV4-2 and TRBJ1-5; D perhaps matches TRBD1 (6 bases). Trimming removed 2 bases from V and 3 bases from J, with 11 bases in between. Germline CDR1 and CDR2: LGHNA and YNFKEQ. The CDR3 sequence is 15 residues long. This chain's CDR3 is CASSQLGQSNQPQHF. For the CDR3, the DNA is TGTGCCAGCAGCCAACTAGGACAGTCCAATCAGCCCCAGCATTTT.

J is TRBJ1-5 and V is TRBV28; D gene ambiguous. The CDR3 runs 13 residues. Germline assignment: CDR1 MDHEN and CDR2 SYDVKM. The V end lost 6 bases, the J end lost 2 bases, and 8 bases lay between the germline ends. The CDR3 DNA sequence: TGTGCCAGCAGCGAGGGTGGCAATCAGCCCCAGCATTTT. It codes for CASSEGGNQPQHF.

The chain uses TRBV27 and TRBJ1-4, with a possible D match to TRBD1 (5 bases). This CDR3 contains 13 residues. Germline CDR1 and CDR2: MNHEY and SMNVEV (reference sequence). The germline V and J ends were trimmed by 5 bases and 6 bases, with 10 bases remaining between them. The CDR3 loop is CASSETAHEKLFF. DNA for the CDR3: TGTGCCAGCAGTGAGACAGCCCATGAAAAACTGTTTTTT.